Listed here is a single T cell receptor beta chain. This clonotype was found a few times. This clone's antigen is unknown. No qualities accompany the bases; no much larger clone lies one base away. Receptor amplification or capture employed 5' RACE. TCRdb records Illumina MiSeq as the sequencer. TCRdb reworked the public reads: Q25 trimming with fastp, MiXCR clone assembly, productive beta chains retained. Each entry merges the rows of one CDR3 protein and shows their most common DNA and genes. The sample has 95,000 to 100,000 distinct CDR3 sequences on record, around 17% of them singletons. The ten biggest clones cover approximately 6% of the sample. This sample was taken from a study of T cells of healthy individuals (dated by TCRdb to between 2018 and 2020). CDR1 MDHEN and CDR2 SYDVKM are derived from the germline V gene. Including cysteine and phenylalanine, the CDR3 has 13 amino acids. The sequence is cut down to CDR3 DNA, 39 bases in frame from base 1. V and J lose 8 bases and 4 bases, and a span of 12 bases separates them.

This sequence originates from a human donor in good health. This receptor chain uses TRBV28 and TRBJ1-5, and TRBD1 may be the D gene, going by 6 matching bases. The DNA sequence reads TGTGCCAGCGGGCGGAGGGGGAATCAGCCCCAGCATTTT. It encodes CASGRRGNQPQHF.